A selection of T cell receptor beta chains follows, all from one sample in a study of CXCR3-negative and CXCR3-positive naive CD8 T cells. From its re-call of the 5' RACE reads, TCRdb lists each CDR3 protein once, without DNA. Its clone listing holds some 50,000 distinct CDR3 sequences. Sequenced input: naive CXCR3- CD8+ T cells from blood. The receptors come from a human donor in good health. Some clones in this sample may be carry-over from other donors' samples. Each CDR3 is given with its conserved first and last residue. Fields, in order: J gene, V gene, clone size, CDR3 protein. A row's size may be missing; if present it is once, few, many or a size class.

J gene: TRBJ2-1; V gene: TRBV3-1; clone size: NA; CDR3 protein: CASSQVPWGDNEQFF
J gene: TRBJ2-7; V gene: TRBV4-3; clone size: NA; CDR3 protein: CASSPGTSDSYEQYF
J gene: TRBJ1-1; V gene: TRBV5-1; clone size: NA; CDR3 protein: CASSLVRLNTEAFF
J gene: TRBJ2-1; V gene: TRBV29-1; clone size: NA; CDR3 protein: CSVEGSRTSGDYNEQFF
J gene: TRBJ2-7; V gene: TRBV28; clone size: NA; CDR3 protein: CASSFSVATVTYEQYF
J gene: TRBJ2-4; V gene: TRBV29-1; clone size: NA; CDR3 protein: CSVLAGHHEAKNIQYF
J gene: TRBJ2-1; V gene: TRBV29-1; clone size: NA; CDR3 protein: CSVEGLAGVRNEQFF
J gene: TRBJ2-2; V gene: TRBV4-2; clone size: NA; CDR3 protein: CASSQDPGNTGELFF
J gene: TRBJ1-2; V gene: TRBV6-5; clone size: NA; CDR3 protein: CASSYVGTGGYTF
J gene: TRBJ2-5; V gene: TRBV28; clone size: NA; CDR3 protein: CASSPPGQETQYF
J gene: TRBJ1-1; V gene: TRBV4-1; clone size: NA; CDR3 protein: CASSQGIMAEAFF
J gene: TRBJ1-1; V gene: TRBV6-5; clone size: NA; CDR3 protein: CASSETDRNTEAFF
J gene: TRBJ2-7; V gene: TRBV10-3; clone size: NA; CDR3 protein: CAISGDPSGEQYF
J gene: TRBJ2-7; V gene: TRBV7-2; clone size: NA; CDR3 protein: CASSPPAGEQYF
J gene: TRBJ2-7; V gene: TRBV5-1; clone size: NA; CDR3 protein: CASRPTTGSNYEQYF
J gene: TRBJ2-1; V gene: TRBV11-2; clone size: NA; CDR3 protein: CASSLSPLAGPVSYNEQFF
J gene: TRBJ2-1; V gene: TRBV6-5; clone size: NA; CDR3 protein: CASRSDTPSYNEQFF
J gene: TRBJ2-7; V gene: TRBV5-1; clone size: NA; CDR3 protein: CASSLVLGHGVSYEQYF
J gene: TRBJ2-1; V gene: TRBV6-6; clone size: NA; CDR3 protein: CASSEEGTYNEQFF
J gene: TRBJ2-1; V gene: TRBV7-6; clone size: NA; CDR3 protein: CASSPLLAGEADEQFF
J gene: TRBJ2-1; V gene: TRBV3-1; clone size: NA; CDR3 protein: CASSPRQGPYNEQFF
J gene: TRBJ2-7; V gene: TRBV12-3/TRBV12-4; clone size: NA; CDR3 protein: CASSPSGYEQYF
J gene: TRBJ2-1; V gene: TRBV11-2; clone size: NA; CDR3 protein: CASSSNSRTYNEQFF
J gene: TRBJ2-7; V gene: TRBV20-1; clone size: NA; CDR3 protein: CSATAGVNYEQYF
J gene: TRBJ1-1; V gene: TRBV4-1; clone size: NA; CDR3 protein: CASSWGPNTEAFF
J gene: TRBJ2-1; V gene: TRBV5-1; clone size: NA; CDR3 protein: CASSPRDRASYNEQFF
J gene: TRBJ2-5; V gene: TRBV7-6; clone size: NA; CDR3 protein: CASSPPGEQETQYF
J gene: TRBJ1-1; V gene: TRBV20-1; clone size: NA; CDR3 protein: CSANGRTEAFF
J gene: TRBJ1-1; V gene: TRBV7-9; clone size: NA; CDR3 protein: CASSFGAAEAFF
J gene: TRBJ1-1; V gene: TRBV20-1; clone size: NA; CDR3 protein: CSAVGWFNKVNTEAFF
J gene: TRBJ2-7; V gene: TRBV6-2/TRBV6-3; clone size: NA; CDR3 protein: CASSYRVGTSYEQYF
J gene: TRBJ2-3; V gene: TRBV29-1; clone size: NA; CDR3 protein: CSVGSSGRASTDTQYF
J gene: TRBJ1-3; V gene: TRBV10-2; clone size: NA; CDR3 protein: CASSVGTEGNTIYF
J gene: TRBJ2-1; V gene: TRBV14; clone size: NA; CDR3 protein: CASSQDQAAVGENEQFF
J gene: TRBJ2-3; V gene: TRBV6-6; clone size: NA; CDR3 protein: CASSLVDTQYF
J gene: TRBJ1-5; V gene: TRBV4-1; clone size: NA; CDR3 protein: CASSQGLGHQPQHF
J gene: TRBJ2-1; V gene: TRBV6-5; clone size: NA; CDR3 protein: CASRRSNEQFF
J gene: TRBJ2-2; V gene: TRBV12-3/TRBV12-4; clone size: NA; CDR3 protein: CASSRAGELFF
J gene: TRBJ2-5; V gene: TRBV7-2; clone size: NA; CDR3 protein: CASRAAGTSGGPSQETQYF
J gene: TRBJ1-1; V gene: TRBV19; clone size: NA; CDR3 protein: CASSIDHYDTEAFF
J gene: TRBJ2-2; V gene: TRBV29-1; clone size: NA; CDR3 protein: CSVIQETGELFF
J gene: TRBJ2-4; V gene: TRBV6-6; clone size: NA; CDR3 protein: CASSYSWAGDDQNIQYF
J gene: TRBJ2-5; V gene: TRBV6-6; clone size: NA; CDR3 protein: CASSPRGSETQYF
J gene: TRBJ2-5; V gene: TRBV4-1; clone size: NA; CDR3 protein: CASSHPGLAEQETQYF
J gene: TRBJ1-1; V gene: TRBV30; clone size: medium-sized; CDR3 protein: CAWTKMNTEAFF
J gene: TRBJ2-1; V gene: TRBV29-1; clone size: NA; CDR3 protein: CSVEPSGGPVNEQFF
J gene: TRBJ1-2; V gene: TRBV6-5; clone size: NA; CDR3 protein: CASSLSVTYGYTF
J gene: TRBJ1-1; V gene: TRBV27; clone size: NA; CDR3 protein: CASSPDRSIHMNTEAFF
J gene: TRBJ2-1; V gene: TRBV6-5; clone size: NA; CDR3 protein: CASGSLSYNEQFF
J gene: TRBJ2-1; V gene: TRBV28; clone size: NA; CDR3 protein: CASSLLSGGNNEQFF
J gene: TRBJ2-2; V gene: TRBV6-4; clone size: NA; CDR3 protein: CASSPTSGRIGELFF
J gene: TRBJ2-7; V gene: TRBV15; clone size: NA; CDR3 protein: CATSGPQSYEQYF
J gene: TRBJ1-5; V gene: TRBV10-3; clone size: NA; CDR3 protein: CAISETRVQPQHF
J gene: TRBJ1-1; V gene: TRBV6-6; clone size: NA; CDR3 protein: CASSFRDEAFF
J gene: TRBJ1-2; V gene: TRBV12-3/TRBV12-4; clone size: NA; CDR3 protein: CASSLAAGGADGYTF